Each of the 24 T cell receptor beta chains below was sequenced from the same sample in a study of identical twins. Using its own MiXCR run on the 5' RACE reads, TCRdb lists one record per CDR3 protein. The table has fewer than 650,000 distinct CDR3 sequences, around 7.4% seen once; the top ten hold around 1.6%. In addition, the sample was reused for a study of yellow fever vaccine responses in identical twins.

Sequencing input: PBMCs. These receptors originate from a woman younger than 35 in good health.

This clonotype has just a few counts. The chain has TRBV7-8 and TRBJ1-5; no definite D call. The CDR3 covers 16 residues. Germline assignment: CDR1 SGHVS and CDR2 FQNEAQ. The V and J ends lost 0 bases and 2 bases respectively, with 11 bases between them. The DNA of the CDR3 is TGTGCCAGCAGCTTAGCCGGCCTCGGGGGCAATCAGCCCCAGCATTTT. Translating gives CASSLAGLGGNQPQHF.

This clonotype was found many times. The chain joins TRBV7-9 to TRBJ1-1; TRBD1 might be the D (6 bases). Germline V CDR1 and CDR2: SEHNR, FQNEAQ (reference sequence). V was cut by 6 bases and J by 6 bases, with 14 bases left in between. This CDR3 spans 13 amino acids. As DNA, the CDR3 is TGTGCCAGCAGACTGGCAGGGGCTGCTGAAGCTTTCTTT. It is translated as CASRLAGAAEAFF.

This clonotype came up many times. This sequence joins TRBV7-3 and TRBJ1-6; D gene unclear. Germline V CDR1 and CDR2: SGHTA, FQGTGA. This CDR3 has 16 residues. V shed 0 bases and J shed 0 bases, with 6 bases lying between them. This CDR3 reads CASSLTGSSYNSPLHF. The DNA for the CDR3 is TGTGCCAGCAGCTTAACTGGGAGCTCCTATAATTCACCCCTCCACTTT.

The table lists this clonotype with many counts. CDR3 DNA: TGTGCCAGCAGCTTAGCCGCTAGCAGACGCACAGATACGCAGTATTTT. Its translation is CASSLAASRRTDTQYF. The V and J genes are TRBV7-9 and TRBJ2-3, with a tentative D call TRBD2 (5 bases). The CDR3 sequence is 16 residues long. The germline V gene encodes CDR1 SEHNR and CDR2 FQNEAQ (reference sequence). Trimming took 0 bases from V and 1 from J, leaving 11 bases between them. The entire variable domain, with the rest obtained from reference TRBV7-9 and TRBJ2-3, is as follows: DTGVSQNPRHKITKRGQNVTFRCDPISEHNRLYWYRQTLGQGPEFLTYFQNEAQLEKSRLLSDRFSAERPKGSFSTLEIQRTEQGDSAMYLCASSLAASRRTDTQYFGPGTRLTVL.

In its sample, this clonotype was seen many times. The chain combines TRBV28 with TRBJ1-2; 10 nucleotides line up with TRBD1. Looked up from germline, CDR1 is MDHEN and CDR2 is SYDVKM. V was pared by 5 bases and J by 7 bases, with 13 bases of the junction left unmatched. The CDR3 totals 16 residues. The CDR3 loop reads CASSPPGQGSKSGYTF. CDR3 coding DNA: TGTGCCAGCAGTCCACCGGGACAGGGGTCTAAATCTGGCTACACCTTC.

This clonotype has at least ten counts. The chain combines TRBV21-1 with TRBJ2-1. TRBV21-1 is termed a pseudogene. The CDR3 has 11 residues. The CDR3, as DNA: TGTGCCAGCAGCAAGTGTAATGAGCAGTTCTTC. It encodes CASSKCNEQFF.

V usage is TRBV5-1 and J usage is TRBJ1-1; D might be TRBD1 (5 bases). The length of the CDR3 is 13 residues. The V and J ends lost 7 bases and 5 bases respectively, with 15 bases between them. Per germline, CDR1 SGHRS and CDR2 YFSETQ. The CDR3 here is CASFAGSNTEAFF. CDR3 coding DNA: TGCGCCAGCTTTGCAGGGTCGAATACTGAAGCTTTCTTT.

The J gene is TRBJ2-1, the V gene TRBV7-3; D is possibly TRBD1 (5 bases). Trimming left V 5 bases short and J 5 bases short, with 13 bases between. This CDR3 spans 14 amino acids. Germline assignment: CDR1 SGHTA and CDR2 FQGTGA. This chain's CDR3 is CASSQHDRNNEQFF. The DNA for the CDR3 is TGTGCCAGCAGCCAGCACGACAGAAACAATGAGCAGTTCTTC.

A few counts support this clonotype. This chain links TRBV18 with TRBJ2-2; D perhaps matches TRBD1 (6 bases). CDR3 length equals 18 residues. The germline V and J ends were trimmed by 2 bases and 4 bases, with 20 bases remaining between them. Germline CDR1 reads KGHSH; CDR2 reads LQKENI. The CDR3 loop is CASSPRNTGTLGTGELFF. Here the CDR3 DNA reads TGTGCCAGCTCACCAAGAAATACAGGGACCCTGGGCACCGGGGAGCTGTTTTTT.

This clonotype was detected only a few times. The rearrangement links TRBV5-1 to TRBJ2-6; 12 bases line up with TRBD2. The junction had 5 bases not matched to a gene; V was cut back by 4 bases and J by 0 bases. The CDR3 totals 18 residues. Per the germline V gene, CDR1 is SGHRS and CDR2 is YFSETQ. The CDR3 protein is CASSPGTSGSSGANVLTF. The CDR3 DNA follows: TGCGCCAGCAGCCCTGGGACTAGCGGGTCCTCTGGGGCCAACGTCCTGACTTTC.

This clonotype was seen repeatedly, ten times or more. This chain uses TRBV5-1 with TRBJ2-1; D possibly corresponds to TRBD1 (6 bases). The length of the CDR3 is 17 residues. V was trimmed by 4 bases and J by 2 bases, leaving 19 bases between them. CDR1 is SGHRS and CDR2 is YFSETQ in the germline V gene. Here the CDR3 reads CASSPPLLTGTYNEQFF. The CDR3 region has the DNA TGCGCCAGCAGCCCACCCCTGCTTACAGGGACCTACAATGAGCAGTTCTTC.

The gene calls are TRBV7-9 and TRBJ2-7; D gene unclear. V was clipped by 4 bases and J by 2 bases, with 15 bases between them. Germline values: CDR1 SEHNR, CDR2 FQNEAQ (reference sequence). This CDR3 spans 15 amino acids. CDR3 nucleotide sequence: TGTGCCAGCAGCTCCACTACCGACCCACCCTACGAGCAGTACGTC. The encoded protein is CASSSTTDPPYEQYV.

Only a few counts were recorded for this clonotype. CDR3 in amino acids: CATSPRGMDQPQHF. The CDR3 DNA sequence: TGTGCCACCAGCCCACGGGGGATGGATCAGCCCCAGCATTTT. The gene calls are TRBV15 and TRBJ1-5, with TRBD1 as a possible D gene (5 bases). V was pared by 5 bases and J by 5 bases, with 13 bases between. CDR3 length: 14 amino acids. Per the germline V gene, CDR1 is LNHNV and CDR2 is YYDKDF (reference sequence).

This clonotype was seen only a few times. V usage is TRBV11-2 and J usage is TRBJ1-1; D is unresolved. CDR3 length: 14 amino acids. Trimming stripped 1 base from V and 4 bases from J, with 10 bases between. The germline gives CDR1 SGHAT, CDR2 FQNNGV. CDR3: CASSLGTTGTEAFF. In DNA form, the CDR3 reads TGTGCCAGCAGCTTAGGGACGACTGGCACTGAAGCTTTCTTT.

This clonotype was detected many times. The chain recombines TRBV11-2 with TRBJ2-2, with 13 positions matching TRBD2. This CDR3 is built from 15 residues. CDR1 is SGHAT and CDR2 is FQNNGV in the germline V gene. The V gene end was trimmed by 6 bases and the J gene end by 7 bases; junction bases not matched to a gene: 5. The DNA of the CDR3 is TGTGCCAGCAGAGGACTAGCGGGGGTTGTCGGGGAGCTGTTTTTT. Amino acid sequence: CASRGLAGVVGELFF.

This clonotype came up many times. The CDR3 DNA reads as TGTGCCAGCAGCCCTGAGGGAGCGTCTTACGAGCAGTACTTC. It encodes CASSPEGASYEQYF. The chain is built from TRBV7-3 and TRBJ2-7; TRBD2 might be the D (5 bases). The CDR3 covers 14 residues. CDR1 is SGHTA, CDR2 FQGTGA, per germline. V was shortened by 5 bases and J by 4 bases, with 15 bases between the two germline ends.

V gene TRBV6-1 combines with J gene TRBJ2-7; 8 positions match TRBD1. Germline V CDR1 and CDR2: MNHNS, SASEGT. With V trimmed by 8 bases and J by 4 bases, 7 bases remained unmatched. This CDR3 contains 13 residues. The DNA for the CDR3 is TGTGCCAGCCCCCCGGACAGGGTTTACGAGCAGTACGTC. It encodes CASPPDRVYEQYV.

This clonotype was detected many times. The gene calls are TRBV12-3 or TRBV12-4 and TRBJ1-3; D is unclear. The CDR3 has 15 amino acids. The V and J ends lost 5 bases and 0 bases respectively, with 11 bases between them. The CDR3 DNA reads as TGTGCCAGCAGTGCCGACGGGAGCTCTGGAAACACCATATATTTT. This encodes CASSADGSSGNTIYF.

In its sample, this clonotype was seen many times. The genes are TRBV20-1 and TRBJ1-1, with 7 bases matching TRBD1. CDR3 length equals 14 residues. Germline CDR1 DFQATT, CDR2 SNEGSKA (reference sequence). The V and J ends lost 2 bases and 3 bases, in that order; junction bases with no gene match: 6. The chain's CDR3 is CSARRDSGDTEAFF. The CDR3 region has the DNA TGCAGTGCTAGAAGGGACAGCGGGGACACTGAAGCTTTCTTT.

Details on this clonotype: This could be a read error, since a much larger clone is one nucleotide away. This chain joins TRBV5-1 and TRBJ2-3, with D possibly TRBD1 on 6 matching bases. Germline-derived CDR1 and CDR2 are SGHRS and YFSETQ. This CDR3 has 14 residues. The chain's CDR3 is CASTRGQPTNTQYF. For the CDR3, the DNA is TGCGCCAGCACTCGGGGACAACCCACAAATACGCAGTATTTT.

This clonotype was counted at least ten times. V and J are TRBV4-1 and TRBJ2-3; TRBD2 agrees at 9 bases. This CDR3 contains 15 residues. CDR1 and CDR2 (germline): MGHRA, YSYEKL. After removal of 1 base from V and 6 bases from J, the junction contained 5 bases not matched to a gene. The CDR3 DNA reads TGCGCCAGCAGCCAAGTTAGCGGGGGTGTTGATACGCAGTATTTT. Protein: CASSQVSGGVDTQYF.

This chain uses TRBV6-5 with TRBJ2-1, with no clear D. CDR3 size: 15 residues. CDR1 is MNHEY and CDR2 is SVGAGI in the germline V gene. Between the trimmed V and J ends, which lost 2 bases and 2 bases, there was a span of 10 bases. CDR3 DNA: TGTGCCAGCAGTTACGTAGATACAGCCTACAATGAGCAGTTCTTC. As protein: CASSYVDTAYNEQFF.

At least ten counts were recorded for this clonotype. The rearrangement joins TRBV12-3 or TRBV12-4 to TRBJ2-2; 14 bases fit TRBD2. The trim removed 6 bases at V and 5 bases at J, leaving 5 bases unmatched. The CDR3 spans 16 residues. The CDR3 reads CASSPGLAGVTGELFF. Written as DNA, the CDR3 is TGTGCCAGCAGCCCGGGACTAGCGGGGGTAACCGGGGAGCTGTTTTTT.

J is TRBJ2-3 and V is TRBV12-3 or TRBV12-4, with D uncertain. Trimming removed 6 bases at V and 2 bases at J, with 9 bases between. This CDR3 is 13 amino acids long. CDR3 sequence: CASRTTSTDTQYF. The CDR3 coding sequence is TGTGCCAGCAGGACCACTTCCACAGATACGCAGTATTTT.